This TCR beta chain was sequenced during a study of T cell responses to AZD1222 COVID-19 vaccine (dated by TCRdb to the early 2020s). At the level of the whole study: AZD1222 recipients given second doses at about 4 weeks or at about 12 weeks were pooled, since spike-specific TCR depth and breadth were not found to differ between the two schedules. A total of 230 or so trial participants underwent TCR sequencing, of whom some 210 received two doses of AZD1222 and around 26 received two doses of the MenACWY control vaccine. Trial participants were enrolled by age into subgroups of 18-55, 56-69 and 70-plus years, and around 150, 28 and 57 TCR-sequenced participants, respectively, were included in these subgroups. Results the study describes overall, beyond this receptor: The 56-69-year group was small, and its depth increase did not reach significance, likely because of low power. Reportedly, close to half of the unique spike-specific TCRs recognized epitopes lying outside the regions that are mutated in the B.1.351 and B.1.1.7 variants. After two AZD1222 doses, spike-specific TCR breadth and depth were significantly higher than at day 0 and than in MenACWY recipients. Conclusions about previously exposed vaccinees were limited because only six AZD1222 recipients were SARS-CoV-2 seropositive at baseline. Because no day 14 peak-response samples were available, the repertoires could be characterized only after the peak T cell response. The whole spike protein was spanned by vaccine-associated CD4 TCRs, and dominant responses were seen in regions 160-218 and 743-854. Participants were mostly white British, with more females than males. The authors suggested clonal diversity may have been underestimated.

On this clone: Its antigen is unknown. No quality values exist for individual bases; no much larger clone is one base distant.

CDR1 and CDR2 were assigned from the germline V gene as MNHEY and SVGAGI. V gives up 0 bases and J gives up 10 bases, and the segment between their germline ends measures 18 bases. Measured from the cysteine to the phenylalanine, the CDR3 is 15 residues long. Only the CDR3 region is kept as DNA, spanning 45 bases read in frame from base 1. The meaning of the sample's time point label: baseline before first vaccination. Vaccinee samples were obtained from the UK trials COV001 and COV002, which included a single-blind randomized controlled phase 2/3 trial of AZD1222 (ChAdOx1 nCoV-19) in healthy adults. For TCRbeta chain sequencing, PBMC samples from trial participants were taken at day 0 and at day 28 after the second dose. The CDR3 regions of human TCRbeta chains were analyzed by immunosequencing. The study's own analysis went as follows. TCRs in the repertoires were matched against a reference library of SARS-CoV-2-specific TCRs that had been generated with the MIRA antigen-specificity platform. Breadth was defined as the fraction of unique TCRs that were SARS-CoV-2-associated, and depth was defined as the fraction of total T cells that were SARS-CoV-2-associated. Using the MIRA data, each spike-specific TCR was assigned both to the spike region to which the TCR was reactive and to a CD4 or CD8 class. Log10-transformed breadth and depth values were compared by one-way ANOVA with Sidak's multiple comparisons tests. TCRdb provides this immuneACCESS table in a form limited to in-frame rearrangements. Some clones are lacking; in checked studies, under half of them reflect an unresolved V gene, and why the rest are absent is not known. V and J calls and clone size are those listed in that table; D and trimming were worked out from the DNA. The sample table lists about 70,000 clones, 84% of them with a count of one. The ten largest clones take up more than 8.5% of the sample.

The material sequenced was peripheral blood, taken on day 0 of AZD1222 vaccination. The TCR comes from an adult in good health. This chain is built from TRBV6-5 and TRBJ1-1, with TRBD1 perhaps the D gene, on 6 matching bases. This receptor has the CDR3 CASSYSTRGWVPAFF. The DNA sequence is TGTGCCAGCAGTTACTCGACCAGGGGTTGGGTCCCAGCTTTCTTT.